The next 23 T cell receptor beta chains were all read from a single sample in a study of CXCR3-negative and CXCR3-positive naive CD8 T cells (dated by TCRdb to the late 2010s). Reads for this sample came from a NextSeq 550. The Human TCR Profiling Kit (MiLaboratory) was used to prepare UMI-labeled 5' RACE TRB cDNA libraries. TCRdb reprocessed the reads, and each CDR3 protein sequence is entered once, without DNA. In this sample's table one finds approximately 52,000 distinct CDR3 sequences. About 15% of the sample is in the top ten clones. The sequenced sample consisted of memory CD8+ T cells from blood. The sample's cell subset or site label, in plain terms: conventional CD8+ memory T cells (TMEM), sorted as controls. These receptor sequences come from a human donor in good health. Some clones in this sample may be carry-over from other donors' samples.

The chain carries TRBV4-3 and TRBJ1-1. Germline lookup yields CDR1 LGHNA and CDR2 YSLEER. The CDR3 runs to 13 residues. This CDR3 reads CASSPDLNTEAFF.

The V call is TRBV14, the J call TRBJ2-7; the D call from TCRdb, TRBD1, cannot be confirmed without DNA. The CDR3 has 12 residues. Per germline, CDR1 SGHDN and CDR2 FVKESK. CDR3 in amino acids: CASSQGGPEQYF.

The chain has TRBV6-2 or TRBV6-3 and TRBJ2-7. The germline CDR1 and CDR2 sequences are MNHEY and SVGEGT. The length of the CDR3 is 13 residues. This CDR3 is CASRPQGSYEQYF.

The V and J genes are TRBV3-1 and TRBJ2-3; TCRdb proposes TRBD1, but this gene call is untestable without DNA. This CDR3 is 15 amino acids long. Germline CDR1 LGHDT, CDR2 YNNKEL (reference sequence). The CDR3 protein is CASSQVGDQTDTQYF.

The chain has TRBV29-1 and TRBJ2-7; TCRdb's D gene call, TRBD1, goes unchecked for lack of DNA. This CDR3 has 13 residues. Germline-derived CDR1 and CDR2 are SQVTM and ANQGSEA. CDR3 sequence reads: CSARGGRSYEQYF.

V and J are TRBV29-1 and TRBJ2-1; as DNA is missing, the TRBD2 call by TCRdb cannot be tested. Germline V gene data show CDR1 as SQVTM and CDR2 as ANQGSEA. CDR3 length: 13 residues. CDR3 in amino acids: CSVGLAGLDEQFF.

The chain links TRBV3-1 to TRBJ2-3; the TRBD2 assignment by TCRdb is unverifiable without DNA. The germline gives CDR1 LGHDT, CDR2 YNNKEL (reference sequence). The CDR3 is 15 residues long. CDR3 loop: CASSQDPGPTDTQYF.

The chain couples TRBV28 to TRBJ2-7; TCRdb lists TRBD1, though no DNA is available to test this call. Germline CDR1 is MDHEN and CDR2 is SYDVKM. The CDR3 spans 14 residues. CDR3 residues: CASSLSPDRAGQYF.

The genes are TRBV20-1 and TRBJ1-5; TCRdb names TRBD1, which stays unverified in the absence of DNA. CDR1 DFQATT and CDR2 SNEGSKA come from the germline V gene (reference sequence). The CDR3 sequence is 13 residues long. The CDR3: CSAREGEYQPQHF.

The chain employs TRBV25-1 and TRBJ2-1; the D call from TCRdb, TRBD2, cannot be confirmed without DNA. CDR3 length: 13 residues. Germline assignment: CDR1 MGHDK and CDR2 SYGVNS. The CDR3 here is CASSEFGRYEQFF.

The gene calls are TRBV2 and TRBJ2-5. Germline V gene sequence: CDR1 SNHLY, CDR2 FYNNEI. This CDR3 region has 14 residues. CDR3 sequence: CASSRSGFQETQYF.

The chain is built from TRBV28 and TRBJ2-3; TCRdb returns TRBD2, unconfirmable since there is no DNA. CDR3 length equals 15 residues. From germline, CDR1 is MDHEN and CDR2 SYDVKM. The CDR3 is CASSLSGLSTDTQYF.

This clonotype is identified as medium-sized from frequency. The gene calls are TRBV7-9 and TRBJ2-7; the D gene TCRdb calls, TRBD1, cannot be checked with no DNA. Per germline, CDR1 SEHNR and CDR2 FQNEAQ (reference sequence). CDR3 length: 14 residues. CDR3 sequence: CASSSLTGLLEQYF.

J is TRBJ2-3 and V is TRBV6-4. Germline V gene data show CDR1 as MRHNA and CDR2 as SNTAGT. CDR3 length: 13 amino acids. The CDR3 spells CASSASETDTQYF.

The rearrangement uses TRBV11-1 and TRBJ2-5; absent DNA, TCRdb's TRBD1 call cannot be checked. CDR1 is SGHAT, CDR2 FQDESV, per germline (reference sequence). This CDR3 is 14 amino acids long. CDR3 sequence reads: CASRWTGDQETQYF.

The chain is built from TRBV20-1 and TRBJ1-6. The length of the CDR3 is 12 residues. Germline CDR1 reads DFQATT; CDR2 reads SNEGSKA (reference sequence). The CDR3 spells CSARDRGLKLHF.

The chain employs TRBV6-5 and TRBJ2-1; TCRdb outputs TRBD1, but without DNA this stays unchecked. Germline V gives CDR1 MNHEY, CDR2 SVGAGI. The length of the CDR3 is 13 residues. CDR3 protein: CASSFLEEGKQFF.

V is TRBV6-5 and J is TRBJ1-2; no DNA is available, so the TRBD1 call from TCRdb remains unchecked. The CDR3 sequence is 12 residues long. Germline lookup yields CDR1 MNHEY and CDR2 SVGAGI. The CDR3 spells CASTGREDGYTF.

This chain joins TRBV7-2 and TRBJ2-7; with no DNA, the TCRdb D assignment of TRBD1 cannot be verified. Germline values: CDR1 SGHTA, CDR2 FQGNSA. The CDR3 sequence is 14 residues long. The CDR3 loop is CASSYYPGVDEQYF. Full variable domain (remainder filled in from reference TRBV7-2 and TRBJ2-7): GAGVSQSPSNKVTEKGKDVELRCDPISGHTALYWYRQSLGQGLEFLIYFQGNSAPDKSGLPSDRFSAERTGGSVSTLTIQRTQQEDSAVYLCASSYYPGVDEQYFGPGTRLTVT.

The rearrangement uses TRBV5-4 and TRBJ1-3; TCRdb reports TRBD1, a call that lacks DNA to check it against. Germline CDR1 reads SGHNT; CDR2 reads YYREEE (reference sequence). The CDR3 has 15 amino acids. This CDR3 reads CASSLDRGTGNTIYF.

The V gene is TRBV12-3 or TRBV12-4, the J gene TRBJ2-2; TCRdb's D call, TRBD2, is unchecked because there is no DNA. The CDR3 totals 12 residues. The CDR3 is CAGEHPPGELFF.

The chain carries TRBV6-6 and TRBJ2-1; TCRdb gives TRBD2 as the D gene, but with no DNA this cannot be confirmed. This CDR3 is built from 20 residues. The germline V gene encodes CDR1 MNHNY and CDR2 SVGAGI (reference sequence). The CDR3 here is CASSYSRPGTSSGSYNEQFF.

The chain links TRBV7-2 to TRBJ2-7. The germline V gene encodes CDR1 SGHTA and CDR2 FQGNSA. This CDR3 spans 13 amino acids. This CDR3 reads CASSYATPSEQYF.